These 26 T cell receptor beta chains were sequenced from one sample in a study of cytomegalovirus exposure and HLA in healthy donors. The PCR ran on 60 Vbeta and 13 Jbeta primers. This table comes from immunoSEQ multiplex PCR, and its TCRdb copy is limited to in-frame clones, with some not included. The sample has about 140,000 clones; roughly 80% are singletons. Sequenced material: PBMCs. All receptors come from a man between 40 and 49 years old in good health and CMV-seronegative.

J is TRBJ1-2 and V is TRBV5-6; possibly TRBD1 for D (6 bases). This CDR3 is built from 17 residues. Per germline, CDR1 SGHDT and CDR2 YYEEEE. V was shortened by 3 bases and J by 4 bases, with 22 bases between the two germline ends. The CDR3 sequence: CASSSTGFSGIGYGYTF. The CDR3 bases are TGTGCCAGCAGCTCAACAGGGTTCTCGGGGATTGGCTATGGCTACACCTTC.

CDR3 nucleotides: TGTGCCAGCAGCTCCGGGGACAGGGTTGAAGCTTTCTTT. This sequence encodes CASSSGDRVEAFF. This sequence joins TRBV7-9 and TRBJ1-1, with 9 bases identical to TRBD1. The germline V gene has CDR1 SEHNR and CDR2 FQNEAQ (reference sequence). V was clipped by 4 bases and J by 7 bases; unmatched bases: 4. The CDR3 runs 13 residues.

The chain links TRBV11-2 to TRBJ1-1; D not certain. This CDR3 is built from 19 residues. The germline V gene encodes CDR1 SGHAT and CDR2 FQNNGV. Trimming took off 2 bases at V and 0 bases at J, with 22 bases between the two ends. CDR3: CASSLIKDLRILMNTEAFF. For the CDR3, the DNA is TGTGCCAGCAGCTTAATTAAAGACTTACGCATCTTGATGAACACTGAAGCTTTCTTT.

The chain couples TRBV5-1 to TRBJ2-2; 8 bases align to TRBD2. J was trimmed by 6 bases and V by 0 bases; bases with no gene match: 4. The CDR3 has 15 amino acids. The germline CDR1 and CDR2 sequences are SGHRS and YFSETQ. CDR3 amino acids: CASSLAGGYAGELFF. The CDR3 DNA reads as TGCGCCAGCAGCTTGGCGGGGGGGTACGCCGGGGAGCTGTTTTTT.

The chain uses TRBV4-1 and TRBJ2-3; 15 bases fit TRBD2. The CDR3 runs 19 residues. Germline V gene data show CDR1 as MGHRA and CDR2 as YSYEKL. V was pared by 0 bases and J by 0 bases, with 4 bases of the junction left unmatched. DNA of the CDR3: TGCGCCAGCAGCCAAGAGGGACTAGCGGGGGGCCCTAGCACAGATACGCAGTATTTT. Amino acids: CASSQEGLAGGPSTDTQYF.

The sample holds one count of this clone. The V and J genes are TRBV4-3 and TRBJ1-2; D is possibly TRBD1 (5 bases). Trimming cost V 0 bases and J 6 bases, with 14 bases left between them. This CDR3 region has 15 residues. The germline CDR1 and CDR2 sequences are LGHNA and YSLEER. CDR3: CASSQDPGREDGYTF. The CDR3 DNA sequence: TGCGCCAGCAGCCAAGACCCGGGCAGGGAGGATGGCTACACCTTC.

This clone has just a few counts. The chain uses TRBV4-1 and TRBJ1-1, with TRBD1 as a possible D gene (5 bases). Between the trimmed V and J ends, which lost 4 bases and 0 bases, there was a span of 9 bases. CDR3 length: 14 residues. The germline gives CDR1 MGHRA, CDR2 YSYEKL. The CDR3 sequence is CASSLPGMNTEAFF. The DNA for the CDR3 is TGCGCCAGCAGCCTCCCAGGGATGAACACTGAAGCTTTCTTT.

This chain connects TRBV6-4 to TRBJ1-2; D might be TRBD1 (6 bases). V dropped 0 bases and J dropped 7 bases, with 12 bases sitting between them. The germline V gene has CDR1 MRHNA and CDR2 SNTAGT. The CDR3 runs 14 residues. As DNA, the CDR3 is TGTGCCAGCAGTGACTCGAACAGGGTTGGTGGCTACACCTTC. This sequence encodes CASSDSNRVGGYTF.

V usage is TRBV19 and J usage is TRBJ1-1; 9 bases map to TRBD1. Germline CDR1 and CDR2: LNHDA and SQIVND (reference sequence). V was clipped by 7 bases and J by 6 bases; unmatched bases: 12. The CDR3 sequence is 15 residues long. The CDR3 sequence: CASTAPGQGSPEAFF. The CDR3 DNA reads TGTGCCAGTACCGCACCGGGACAGGGAAGTCCTGAAGCTTTCTTT. Full variable domain (remainder filled in from reference TRBV19 and TRBJ1-1): DGGITQSPKYLFRKEGQNVTLSCEQNLNHDAMYWYRQDPGQGLRLIYYSQIVNDFQKGDIAEGYSVSREKKESFPLTVTSAQKNPTAFYLCASTAPGQGSPEAFFGQGTRLTVV.

In the case of this clone: Likely a read error: the CDR3 ends without its conserved phenylalanine or tryptophan. The rearrangement links TRBV5-1 to TRBJ1-6; no definite D call. Trimming removed 0 bases at V and 7 bases at J, with 14 bases between. The length of the CDR3 is 16 residues. Germline assignment: CDR1 SGHRS and CDR2 YFSETQ. The CDR3 region has the DNA TGCGCCAGCAGCTTGGGAGGGCGGATAGGGAATTCACCCCTCCACTCT. Its translation is CASSLGGRIGNSPLHS.

This chain connects TRBV27 to TRBJ2-5; TRBD1 matches 7 bases. With 5 bases clipped from V and 1 base from J, the junction kept 4 bases outside the gene matches. The CDR3 contains 14 residues. Per germline, CDR1 MNHEY and CDR2 SMNVEV (reference sequence). The CDR3 nucleotides read TGTGCCAGCAGTCGCAGGGGGATCCAAGAGACCCAGTACTTC. Protein product: CASSRRGIQETQYF.

The chain recombines TRBV7-9 with TRBJ1-1; D is unresolved. The CDR3 extends over 16 amino acids. From germline, CDR1 is SEHNR and CDR2 FQNEAQ (reference sequence). Trimming took off 6 bases at V and 1 base at J, with 18 bases between the two ends. The DNA for the CDR3 is TGTGCCAGCAGATCCCGCAGGAGGAGCTGGAACACTGAAGCTTTCTTT. This sequence encodes CASRSRRRSWNTEAFF.

Comment on this clone: One junction end disagrees with the germline gene, perhaps due to a read error. Other DNA sequences from this sample encode an identical CDR3 as well. The J gene is TRBJ1-2, the V gene TRBV29-1, with D unclear. The CDR3 runs to 13 residues. Per the germline V gene, CDR1 is SQVTM and CDR2 is ANQGSEA. CDR3 protein: CSVETYSQFSYTF. The CDR3 bases are TGTAGCGTTGAAACGTACAGCCAATTCTCCTACACCTTC.

The chain recombines TRBV7-2 with TRBJ1-5; D may be TRBD1 (5 bases). Germline CDR1 is SGHTA and CDR2 is FQGNSA. The CDR3 consists of 13 residues. The ends were cut back, 3 bases at V and 9 bases at J, with 12 bases in the middle. The CDR3 DNA sequence: TGTGCCAGCAGCTTGGACAAAAGGGGGCCCCAGCATTTT. Its translation is CASSLDKRGPQHF.

This chain connects TRBV7-3 to TRBJ1-5; D perhaps matches TRBD1 (6 bases). Germline CDR1 and CDR2: SGHTA and FQGTGA. This CDR3 has 18 residues. V lost 3 bases and J lost 5, with 23 bases in between. CDR3 sequence (DNA): TGTGCCAGCAGCTTCATCTCTAGGGACACAAGGTTTTATCAGCCCCAGCATTTT. The encoded protein is CASSFISRDTRFYQPQHF.

The rearrangement joins TRBV6-5 to TRBJ1-1; no clear D gene. The CDR3 covers 15 residues. Trimming took 6 bases from V and 3 from J, leaving 17 bases between them. Germline CDR1 reads MNHEY; CDR2 reads SVGAGI. CDR3 DNA: TGTGCCAGCAGCCCCAAAATCCTACCCGACACTGAAGCTTTCTTT. Its protein is CASSPKILPDTEAFF.

The chain links TRBV5-1 to TRBJ2-3, with 14 bases aligning to TRBD2. Germline V gene sequence: CDR1 SGHRS, CDR2 YFSETQ. V lost 7 bases to trimming and J lost 4 bases; unmatched junction nucleotides: 8. The CDR3 length is 16 residues. Written as DNA, the CDR3 is TGCGCCAGCGGGAGAGGGACTAGCGGGGGACCAGATACGCAGTATTTT. Translation: CASGRGTSGGPDTQYF.

This sequence joins TRBV5-5 and TRBJ1-4, with TRBD1 matching over 8 bases. The CDR3 runs 15 residues. Germline assignment: CDR1 SGHKS and CDR2 YYEKEE (reference sequence). J lost 6 bases, V lost 3 bases, and 7 bases had no gene match. CDR3 protein: CASSWWDRYHEKLFF. CDR3 nucleotide sequence: TGTGCCAGCAGCTGGTGGGACAGGTATCATGAAAAACTGTTTTTT.

The chain recombines TRBV5-1 with TRBJ1-6; 9 positions agree with TRBD1. J was trimmed by 7 bases and V by 4 bases; bases with no gene match: 12. CDR3 length equals 17 residues. CDR1 is SGHRS and CDR2 is YFSETQ in the germline V gene. CDR3 amino acids: CASSPPGGTGTNSPLHF. In DNA, the CDR3 is TGCGCCAGCAGCCCGCCGGGAGGGACAGGGACCAATTCACCCCTCCACTTT. Full variable domain (rest looked up from reference TRBV5-1 and TRBJ1-6): KAGVTQTPRYLIKTRGQQVTLSCSPISGHRSVSWYQQTPGQGLQFLFEYFSETQRNKGNFPGRFSGRQFSNSRSEMNVSTLELGDSALYLCASSPPGGTGTNSPLHFGNGTRLTVT.

The chain combines TRBV7-9 with TRBJ1-2; 9 nucleotides align to TRBD1. The CDR3 runs to 17 residues. V lost 4 bases, J lost 4 bases, and 13 bases stayed unmatched. Germline loops: CDR1 SEHNR, CDR2 FQNEAQ (reference sequence). CDR3 sequence: CASSWGQGAGGGYGYTF. The CDR3 region has the DNA TGTGCCAGCAGCTGGGGACAGGGCGCGGGTGGAGGCTATGGCTACACCTTC.

The chain joins TRBV14 to TRBJ2-7; D gene ambiguous. The germline V gene has CDR1 SGHDN and CDR2 FVKESK. The ends were cut back, 2 bases at V and 5 bases at J, with 16 bases in the middle. The CDR3 contains 15 residues. The CDR3 is CASSQFNARINEQYF. The CDR3 bases are TGTGCCAGCAGCCAATTTAACGCTAGGATTAACGAGCAGTACTTC.

The chain is built from TRBV14 and TRBJ1-1; 7 bases align to TRBD1. Germline CDR1 reads SGHDN; CDR2 reads FVKESK. Losses at the gene ends were 3 bases for V and 3 bases for J; bases not matched to a gene: 7. The CDR3 runs 15 residues. CDR3 bases: TGTGCCAGCAGCCACTTCGACAGGGTGGACACTGAAGCTTTCTTT. Amino acids: CASSHFDRVDTEAFF.

This clone was recorded a few times. V usage is TRBV6-9 and J usage is TRBJ1-1; TRBD1 matches at 10 bases. With V trimmed by 4 bases and J by 5 bases, 4 bases remained unmatched. Germline values: CDR1 MNHGY, CDR2 SVAAGI. This CDR3 has 14 residues. CDR3 amino acids: CASSLGQGRTEAFF. CDR3 sequence (DNA): TGTGCCAGCAGTTTGGGACAGGGGAGAACTGAAGCTTTCTTT.

CDR3 in DNA: TGTGCCAGCACCACCCTGGGCCCTTTGTCTAACTATGGCTACACCTTC. Protein product: CASTTLGPLSNYGYTF. The chain carries TRBV7-2 and TRBJ1-2; D unresolved. The germline V gene encodes CDR1 SGHTA and CDR2 FQGNSA. CDR3 length equals 16 residues. V was pared by 7 bases and J by 0 bases, with 18 bases between.

This sequence joins TRBV13 and TRBJ1-2; tentatively, D is TRBD1 (6 bases). This CDR3 contains 18 residues. Germline V gene sequence: CDR1 PRHDT, CDR2 FYEKMQ (reference sequence). V was trimmed by 7 bases and J by 1 base, leaving 25 bases between them. In DNA, the CDR3 is TGTGCCAGCAACTACGGGGCGGGGGGGGCAAGTTATAACTATGGCTACACCTTC. Its protein product is CASNYGAGGASYNYGYTF.

The chain couples TRBV5-6 to TRBJ2-3, with D possibly TRBD1 on 6 matching bases. V was clipped by 2 bases and J by 6 bases, with 13 bases between them. In germline, CDR1 is SGHDT, CDR2 YYEEEE. The CDR3 runs to 14 residues. CDR3 bases: TGTGCCAGCAGCTTCACAGGGCCAAGGGATACGCAGTATTTT. Protein sequence: CASSFTGPRDTQYF.